This record looks at one T cell receptor beta chain sequence and its context. Measured with immunoSEQ multiplex PCR; TCRdb has only the in-frame clones, and not every one. The sample records approximately 300,000 clones, about 83% being singletons. This sample is drawn from a study of blood T cell repertoires in COVID-19. The sequence derives from a woman aged 50 to 60 with acute or convalescent COVID-19. What was sequenced was peripheral blood.

Here the CDR3 reads CASRGVSGNQPQHF. The DNA of the CDR3 is TGTGCCAGCAGGGGAGTGTCTGGGAATCAGCCCCAGCATTTT. The chain links TRBV5-8 to TRBJ1-5; no definite D call. The CDR3 runs to 14 residues. Trimming stripped 5 bases from V and 4 bases from J, with 13 bases between. Germline CDR1 SGHTS, CDR2 YDEGEE.